This T cell receptor beta chain was identified in a study of T cell repertoires in cytomegalovirus infection. Turning to the study itself: Epitope selection comprised recently identified HLA-C-restricted CMV epitopes and well-studied HLA-B-restricted CMV epitopes. CMV infection together with matching HLA type was indicated by public TCR beta signatures.

This clonotype showed up just a few times. The antigen remains unidentified. Whole-study results and caveats: The ex vivo response showed dominance by HLA-C-restricted CMV-specific TCR beta clonotypes. Accumulated public TCR beta family frequency recognized individuals carrying CMV together with the relevant HLA.

TCRdb re-derived calls from the reads in MiXCR, one entry per CDR3 protein. The sample carries around 71,000 distinct CDR3 sequences, roughly 20% recorded once. The germline V gene encodes CDR1 MNHEY and CDR2 SVGEGT. After removal of 5 bases from V and 4 bases from J, the junction contained 9 bases not matched to a gene. The CDR3 length is 16 residues. The chain joins TRBV6-2 or TRBV6-3 to TRBJ2-1; the match to TRBD1 covers 9 bases. The TCR was taken from a human donor in good health (CMV status not recorded). Some clones in this sample may be carry-over from other donors' samples. Sequenced here: CD8+ T cells from cultured PBMCs, sampled from culture after CMV antigen stimulation. The CDR3 here is CASSRGQGLLYNEQFF. The DNA of the CDR3 is TGTGCCAGCAGTCGGGGACAGGGACTTCTTTACAATGAGCAGTTCTTC.